This T cell receptor (beta chain) was obtained from a study of T cell responses to AZD1222 COVID-19 vaccine. Study-wide background: Second-dose recipients at about 4 or about 12 weeks were treated as one pooled group.

CDR3 length: 14 residues. Germline V gene sequence: CDR1 LGHDT, CDR2 YNNKEL (reference sequence). The V end was cut by 7 bases, the J end by 7 bases, with 14 bases between. Repertoires were generated with immunoSEQ multiplex PCR, while TCRdb's copy carries only in-frame clones and drops some. The table includes about 100,000 clones, 89% detected once. Material: peripheral blood, obtained on day 0 of AZD1222 vaccination. V usage is TRBV3-1 (or the pseudogene TRBV3-2) and J usage is TRBJ1-6, with D maybe TRBD1 (6 bases). The sequence was collected from an adult in good health. Written as DNA, the CDR3 is TGTGCCAGCAATGGAAGGACAGAGAATTCACCCCTCCACTTT. Translation gives CASNGRTENSPLHF.